The rows below give T cell receptor beta chains drawn from one sample of a study of T cell responses to AZD1222 COVID-19 vaccine. Generated by immunoSEQ multiplex PCR, the TCRdb table keeps only in-frame clones and is missing some. The data show some 90,000 clones, about 89% seen once. This specimen was peripheral blood, taken 28 days after the second AZD1222 dose. These receptor sequences come from an adult who received the AZD1222 COVID-19 vaccine. Both conserved end residues are part of each CDR3. A D gene is named only where the DNA matches it firmly. Only part of the rows carry a size: once, few, many, or a class if the clone is expanded.

CASSQEGRVTTEAFF	TGCGCCAGCAGCCAAGAAGGCAGGGTCACGACTGAAGCTTTCTTT	TRBJ1-1	NA	TRBV4-1	15	NA
CAWSVQSRADTGELFF	TGTGCCTGGAGTGTACAGTCTAGAGCCGACACCGGGGAGCTGTTTTTT	TRBJ2-2	NA	TRBV30	16	NA
CASSQGRSINEKLFF	TGTGCCAGCAGCCAAGGACGGAGCATTAATGAAAAACTGTTTTTT	TRBJ1-4	NA	TRBV7-8	15	NA
CASSSPGQGNEQYF	TGTGCCAGCAGCTCCCCGGGACAGGGGAACGAGCAGTACTTC	TRBJ2-7	TRBD1	TRBV7-9	14	once
CASSLVQTFGQPQHF	TGCGCCAGCAGCTTGGTACAAACTTTCGGTCAGCCCCAGCATTTT	TRBJ1-5	NA	TRBV5-1	15	NA
CATRLLSRGDGYTF	TGTGCCACTCGCCTTTTGTCGCGAGGAGATGGCTACACCTTC	TRBJ1-2	NA	TRBV24-1	14	NA
CASSYRQGVAGELFF	TGTGCCAGCAGTTACCGTCAAGGGGTGGCCGGGGAGCTGTTTTTT	TRBJ2-2	NA	TRBV6-2/TRBV6-3	15	NA
CASSMVGVPSYEQYF	TGTGCCAGTAGTATGGTGGGTGTACCATCCTACGAGCAGTACTTC	TRBJ2-7	NA	TRBV19	15	NA
CASSLDREAYGYTF	TGTGCCAGCAGCCTGGACAGGGAAGCCTATGGCTACACCTTC	TRBJ1-2	TRBD1	TRBV3-1/TRBV3-2	14	NA
CASSSRTGNEKLFF	TGTGCCAGCAGCTCCCGGACGGGGAATGAAAAACTGTTTTTT	TRBJ1-4	NA	TRBV7-9	14	NA
CASSQENIHTGELFF	TGTGCCAGCAGCCAAGAAAACATACACACCGGGGAGCTGTTTTTT	TRBJ2-2	NA	TRBV3-1/TRBV3-2	15	NA